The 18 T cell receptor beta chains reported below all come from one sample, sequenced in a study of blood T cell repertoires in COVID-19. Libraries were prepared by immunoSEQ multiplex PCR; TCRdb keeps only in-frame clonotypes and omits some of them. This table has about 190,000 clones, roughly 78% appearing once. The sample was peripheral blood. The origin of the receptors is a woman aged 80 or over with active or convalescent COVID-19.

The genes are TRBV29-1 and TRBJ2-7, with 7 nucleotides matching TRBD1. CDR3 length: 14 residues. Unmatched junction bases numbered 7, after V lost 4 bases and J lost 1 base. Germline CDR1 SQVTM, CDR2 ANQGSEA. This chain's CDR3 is CSVVTGSGSYEQYF. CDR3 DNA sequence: TGCAGCGTTGTGACAGGGTCAGGATCCTACGAGCAGTACTTC.

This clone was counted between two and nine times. The CDR3: CASSQRFEAFF. The CDR3 region has the DNA TGTGCCAGCAGTCAGAGGTTTGAAGCTTTCTTT. The V gene is TRBV7-2, the J gene TRBJ1-1; D ambiguous. The CDR3 consists of 11 residues. From germline, CDR1 is SGHTA and CDR2 FQGNSA. V gave up 6 bases and J gave up 7 bases, with 9 bases separating them.

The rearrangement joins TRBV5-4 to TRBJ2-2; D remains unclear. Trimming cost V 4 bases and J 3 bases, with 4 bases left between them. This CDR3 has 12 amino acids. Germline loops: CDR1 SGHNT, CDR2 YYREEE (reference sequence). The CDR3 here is CASSTDTGELFF. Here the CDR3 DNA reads TGTGCCAGCAGCACGGACACCGGGGAGCTGTTTTTT.

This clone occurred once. Here the CDR3 reads CATRTYGPQGSQYGYTF. Written as DNA, the CDR3 is TGTGCCACCAGAACTTATGGCCCACAGGGTTCGCAGTATGGCTACACCTTC. The V call is TRBV27, the J call TRBJ1-2, with D perhaps matching TRBD1 (6 bases). The V gene's germline CDR1 is MNHEY and CDR2 SMNVEV (reference sequence). The CDR3 runs 17 residues. The V end was cut by 10 bases, the J end by 5 bases, with 29 bases between.

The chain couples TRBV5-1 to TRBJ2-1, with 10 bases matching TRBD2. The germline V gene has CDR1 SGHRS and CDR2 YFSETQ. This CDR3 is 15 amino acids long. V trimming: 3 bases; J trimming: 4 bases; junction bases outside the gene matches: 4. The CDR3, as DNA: TGCGCCAGCAGCTGGACTAGCGGCCAGTACAATGAGCAGTTCTTC. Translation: CASSWTSGQYNEQFF.

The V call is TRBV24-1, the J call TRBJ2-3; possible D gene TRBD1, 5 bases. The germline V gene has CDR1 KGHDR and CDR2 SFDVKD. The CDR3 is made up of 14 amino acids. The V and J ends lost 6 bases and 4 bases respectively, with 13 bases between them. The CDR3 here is CATSQQGGADTQYF. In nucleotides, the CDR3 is TGTGCCACCAGTCAGCAGGGTGGGGCAGATACGCAGTATTTT.

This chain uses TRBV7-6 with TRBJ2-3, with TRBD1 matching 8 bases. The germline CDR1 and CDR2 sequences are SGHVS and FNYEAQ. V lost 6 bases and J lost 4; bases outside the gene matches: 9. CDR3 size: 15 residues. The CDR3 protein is CASSHRGVVADTQYF. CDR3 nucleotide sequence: TGTGCCAGCAGTCACAGGGGGGTGGTCGCAGATACGCAGTATTTT.

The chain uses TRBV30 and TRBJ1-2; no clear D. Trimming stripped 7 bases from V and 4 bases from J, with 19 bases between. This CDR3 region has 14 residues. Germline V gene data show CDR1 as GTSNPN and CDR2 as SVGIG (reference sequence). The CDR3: CASTPQHGAYGYTF. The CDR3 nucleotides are TGTGCCTCCACTCCTCAACACGGAGCCTATGGCTACACCTTC.

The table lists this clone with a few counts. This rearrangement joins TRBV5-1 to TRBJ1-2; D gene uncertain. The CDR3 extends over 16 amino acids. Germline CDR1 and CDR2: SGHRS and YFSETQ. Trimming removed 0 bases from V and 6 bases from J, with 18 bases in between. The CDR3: CASSLARDSRGHGYTF. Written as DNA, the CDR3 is TGCGCCAGCAGCTTGGCCAGAGATTCTCGGGGTCATGGCTACACCTTC.

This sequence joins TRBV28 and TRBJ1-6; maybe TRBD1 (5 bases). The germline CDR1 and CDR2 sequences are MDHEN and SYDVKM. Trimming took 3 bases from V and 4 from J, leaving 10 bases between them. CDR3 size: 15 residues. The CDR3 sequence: CASSFSGTYNSPLHF. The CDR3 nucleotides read TGTGCCAGCAGTTTTTCAGGGACTTATAATTCACCCCTCCACTTT.

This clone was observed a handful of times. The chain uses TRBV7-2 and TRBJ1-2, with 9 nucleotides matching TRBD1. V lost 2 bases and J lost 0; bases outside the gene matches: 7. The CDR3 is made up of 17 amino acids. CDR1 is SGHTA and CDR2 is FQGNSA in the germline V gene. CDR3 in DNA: TGTGCCAGCAGCTTAAGAGGGACAGGGATTACTAACTATGGCTACACCTTC. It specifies CASSLRGTGITNYGYTF.

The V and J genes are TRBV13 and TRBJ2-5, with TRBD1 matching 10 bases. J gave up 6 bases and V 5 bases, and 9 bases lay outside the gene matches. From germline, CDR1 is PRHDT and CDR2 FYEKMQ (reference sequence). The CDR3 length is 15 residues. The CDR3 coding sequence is TGTGCCAGCAGCCGGAGACAGGGGGCGCGAAAGACCCAGTACTTC. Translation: CASSRRQGARKTQYF.

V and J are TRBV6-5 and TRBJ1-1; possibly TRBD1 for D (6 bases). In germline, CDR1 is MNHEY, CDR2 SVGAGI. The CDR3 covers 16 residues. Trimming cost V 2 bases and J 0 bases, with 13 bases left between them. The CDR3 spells CASSYPPGHLNTEAFF. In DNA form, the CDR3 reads TGTGCCAGCAGTTACCCGCCGGGACATTTGAACACTGAAGCTTTCTTT.

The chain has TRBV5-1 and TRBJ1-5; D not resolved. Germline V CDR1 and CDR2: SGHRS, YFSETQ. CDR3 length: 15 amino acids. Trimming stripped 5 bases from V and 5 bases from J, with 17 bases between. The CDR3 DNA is TGCGCCAGCAGAGCAAGGTGGAGGGTCGATCAGCCCCAGCATTTT. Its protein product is CASRARWRVDQPQHF.

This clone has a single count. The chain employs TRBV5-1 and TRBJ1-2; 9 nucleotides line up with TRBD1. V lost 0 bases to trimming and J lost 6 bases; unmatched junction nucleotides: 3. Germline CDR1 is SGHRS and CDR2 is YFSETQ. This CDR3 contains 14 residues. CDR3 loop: CASSLEDRGDGYTF. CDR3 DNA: TGCGCCAGCAGCTTGGAGGACAGGGGAGATGGCTACACCTTC.

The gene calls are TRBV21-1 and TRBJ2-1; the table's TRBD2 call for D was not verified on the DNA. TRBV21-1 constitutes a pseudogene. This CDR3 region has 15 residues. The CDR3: CASSKVPGLYNEQFF. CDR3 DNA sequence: TGTGCCAGCAGCAAAGTTCCGGGACTTTACAATGAGCAGTTCTTC.

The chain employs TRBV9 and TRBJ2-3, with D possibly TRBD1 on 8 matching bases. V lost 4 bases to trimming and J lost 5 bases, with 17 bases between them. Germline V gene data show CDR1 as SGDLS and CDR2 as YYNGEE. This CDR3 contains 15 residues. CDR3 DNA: TGTGCCAGCAGCTCTTGGACAGGGAGGGTAGATACGCAGTATTTT. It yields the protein CASSSWTGRVDTQYF.

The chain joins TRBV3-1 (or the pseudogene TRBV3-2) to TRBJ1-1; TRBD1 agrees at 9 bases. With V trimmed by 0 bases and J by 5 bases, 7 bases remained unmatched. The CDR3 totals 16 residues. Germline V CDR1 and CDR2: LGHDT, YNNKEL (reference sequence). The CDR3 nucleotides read TGTGCCAGCAGCCAAGATTTCACAGGGGGCCGGACTGAAGCTTTCTTT. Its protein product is CASSQDFTGGRTEAFF.